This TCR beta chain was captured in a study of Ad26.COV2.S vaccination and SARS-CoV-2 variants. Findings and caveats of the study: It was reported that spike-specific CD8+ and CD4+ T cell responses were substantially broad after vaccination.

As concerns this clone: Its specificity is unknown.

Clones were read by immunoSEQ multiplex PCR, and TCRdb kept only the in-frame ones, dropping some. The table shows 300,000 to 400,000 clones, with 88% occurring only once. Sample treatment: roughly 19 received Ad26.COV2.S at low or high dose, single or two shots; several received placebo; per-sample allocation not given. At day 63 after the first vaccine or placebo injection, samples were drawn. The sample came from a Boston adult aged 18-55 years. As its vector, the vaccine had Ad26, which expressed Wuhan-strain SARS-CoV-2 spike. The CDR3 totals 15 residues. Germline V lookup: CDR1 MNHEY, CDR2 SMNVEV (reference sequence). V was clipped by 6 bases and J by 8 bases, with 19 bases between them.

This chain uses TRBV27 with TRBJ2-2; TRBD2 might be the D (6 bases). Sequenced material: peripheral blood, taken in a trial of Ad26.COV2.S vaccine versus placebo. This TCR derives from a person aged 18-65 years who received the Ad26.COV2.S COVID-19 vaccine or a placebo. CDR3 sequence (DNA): TGTGCCAGCAGGTCTCCGGGCACGGGAGCGGGGGAGCTGTTTTTT. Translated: CASRSPGTGAGELFF.